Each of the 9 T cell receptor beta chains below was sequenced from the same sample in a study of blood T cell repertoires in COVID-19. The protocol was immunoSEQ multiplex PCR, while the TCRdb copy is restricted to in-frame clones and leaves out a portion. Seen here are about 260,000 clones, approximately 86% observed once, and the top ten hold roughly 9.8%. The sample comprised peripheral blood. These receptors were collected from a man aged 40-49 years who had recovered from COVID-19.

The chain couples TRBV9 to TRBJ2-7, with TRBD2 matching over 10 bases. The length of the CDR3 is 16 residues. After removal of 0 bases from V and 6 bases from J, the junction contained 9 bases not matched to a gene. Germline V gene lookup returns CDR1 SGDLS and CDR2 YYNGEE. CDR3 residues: CASSVGSSGRTSEQYF. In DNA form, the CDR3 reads TGTGCCAGCAGCGTAGGTTCTAGCGGGAGAACCTCCGAGCAGTACTTC.

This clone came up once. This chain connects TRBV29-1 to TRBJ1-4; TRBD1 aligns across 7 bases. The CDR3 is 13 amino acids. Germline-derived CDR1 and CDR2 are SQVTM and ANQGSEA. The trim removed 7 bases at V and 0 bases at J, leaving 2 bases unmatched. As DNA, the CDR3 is TGCAGCGCGCAGGGGGCAACTAATGAAAAACTGTTTTTT. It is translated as CSAQGATNEKLFF.

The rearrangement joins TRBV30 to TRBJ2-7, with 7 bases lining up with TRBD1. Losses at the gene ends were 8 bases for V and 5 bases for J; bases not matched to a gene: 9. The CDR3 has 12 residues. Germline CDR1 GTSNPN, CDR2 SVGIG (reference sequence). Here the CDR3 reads CAASRQGNEQYF. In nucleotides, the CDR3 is TGTGCCGCCTCGAGACAGGGAAACGAGCAGTACTTC.

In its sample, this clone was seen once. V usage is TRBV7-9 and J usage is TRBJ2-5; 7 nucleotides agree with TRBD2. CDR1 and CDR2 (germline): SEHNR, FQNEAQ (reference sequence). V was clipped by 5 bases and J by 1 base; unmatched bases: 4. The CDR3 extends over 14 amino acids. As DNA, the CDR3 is TGTGCCAGCAGCATCGGGAGGATCCAAGAGACCCAGTACTTC. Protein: CASSIGRIQETQYF. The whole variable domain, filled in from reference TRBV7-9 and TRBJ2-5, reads DTGVSQNPRHKITKRGQNVTFRCDPISEHNRLYWYRQTLGQGPEFLTYFQNEAQLEKSRLLSDRFSAERPKGSFSTLEIQRTEQGDSAMYLCASSIGRIQETQYFGPGTRLLVL.

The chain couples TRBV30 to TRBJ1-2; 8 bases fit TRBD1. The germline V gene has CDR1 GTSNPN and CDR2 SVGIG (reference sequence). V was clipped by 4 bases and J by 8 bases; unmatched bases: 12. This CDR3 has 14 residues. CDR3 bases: TGTGCCTGGAAGGGGGGGGACAGGTGGTCGGGCTACACCTTC. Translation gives CAWKGGDRWSGYTF.

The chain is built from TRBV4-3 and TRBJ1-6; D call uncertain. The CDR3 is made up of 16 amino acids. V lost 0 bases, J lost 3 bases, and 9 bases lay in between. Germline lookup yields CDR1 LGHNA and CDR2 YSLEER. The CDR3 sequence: CASSQETVFYNSPLHF. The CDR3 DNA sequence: TGCGCCAGCAGCCAAGAAACAGTCTTCTATAATTCACCCCTCCACTTT.

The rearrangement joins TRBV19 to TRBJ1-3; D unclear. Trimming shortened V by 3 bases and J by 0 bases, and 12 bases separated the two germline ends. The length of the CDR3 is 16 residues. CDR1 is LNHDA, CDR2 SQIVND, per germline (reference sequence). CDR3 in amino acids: CASSMARGNSGNTIYF. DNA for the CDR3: TGTGCCAGTAGTATGGCCCGGGGTAACTCTGGAAACACCATATATTTT.

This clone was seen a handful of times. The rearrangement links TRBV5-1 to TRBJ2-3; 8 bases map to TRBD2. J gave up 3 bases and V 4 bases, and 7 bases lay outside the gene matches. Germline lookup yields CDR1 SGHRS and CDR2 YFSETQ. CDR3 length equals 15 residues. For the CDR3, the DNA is TGCGCCAGCAGCATTCTAGCGGGTGGAACAGATACGCAGTATTTT. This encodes CASSILAGGTDTQYF.

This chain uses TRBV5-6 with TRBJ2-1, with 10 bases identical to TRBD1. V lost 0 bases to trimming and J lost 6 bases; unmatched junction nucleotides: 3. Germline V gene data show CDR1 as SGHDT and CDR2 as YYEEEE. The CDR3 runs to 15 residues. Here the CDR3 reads CASSLVGQGFNEQFF. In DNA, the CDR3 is TGTGCCAGCAGCTTGGTGGGACAGGGGTTCAATGAGCAGTTCTTC.